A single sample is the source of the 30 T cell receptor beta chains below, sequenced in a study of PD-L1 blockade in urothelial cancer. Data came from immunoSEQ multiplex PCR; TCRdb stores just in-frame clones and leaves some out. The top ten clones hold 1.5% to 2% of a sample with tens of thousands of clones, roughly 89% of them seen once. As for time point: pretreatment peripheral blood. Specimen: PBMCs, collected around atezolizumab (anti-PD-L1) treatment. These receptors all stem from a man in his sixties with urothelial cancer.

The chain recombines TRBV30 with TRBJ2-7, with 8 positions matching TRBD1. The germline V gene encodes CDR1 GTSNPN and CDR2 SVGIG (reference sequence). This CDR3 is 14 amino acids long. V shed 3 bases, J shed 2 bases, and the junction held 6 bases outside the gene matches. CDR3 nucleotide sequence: TGTGCCTGGAGCTGGACAGGGTTGGCCTACGAGCAGTACTTC. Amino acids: CAWSWTGLAYEQYF.

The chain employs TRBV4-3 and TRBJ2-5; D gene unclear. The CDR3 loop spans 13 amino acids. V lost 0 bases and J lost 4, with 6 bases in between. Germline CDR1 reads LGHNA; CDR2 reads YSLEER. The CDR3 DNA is TGCGCCAGCAGCCAAGACGTGCGAGAGACCCAGTACTTC. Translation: CASSQDVRETQYF.

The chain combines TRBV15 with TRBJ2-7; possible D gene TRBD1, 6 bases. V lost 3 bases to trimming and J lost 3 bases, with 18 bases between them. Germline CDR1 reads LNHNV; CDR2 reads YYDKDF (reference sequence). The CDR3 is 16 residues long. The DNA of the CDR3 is TGTGCCACCAGCAGTGCCAAGGTAACAGGGTACTACGAGCAGTACTTC. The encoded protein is CATSSAKVTGYYEQYF.

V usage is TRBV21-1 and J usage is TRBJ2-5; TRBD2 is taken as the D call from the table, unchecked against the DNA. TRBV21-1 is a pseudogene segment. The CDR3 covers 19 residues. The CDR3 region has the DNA TGTGCCAGCAGCAAACCCCGTAGTCCTACTGTCGGACTCCAAGAGACCCAGTACTTC. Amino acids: CASSKPRSPTVGLQETQYF.

CDR3 in amino acids: CASSLRDKAEAFF. CDR3 sequence (DNA): TGTGCCAGCAGCTTAAGGGACAAAGCTGAAGCTTTCTTT. The J gene is TRBJ1-1, the V gene TRBV7-3; weak D call: TRBD1 (6 bases). V shed 1 base and J shed 6 bases, with 9 bases lying between them. Per the germline V gene, CDR1 is SGHTA and CDR2 is FQGTGA. CDR3 length equals 13 residues.

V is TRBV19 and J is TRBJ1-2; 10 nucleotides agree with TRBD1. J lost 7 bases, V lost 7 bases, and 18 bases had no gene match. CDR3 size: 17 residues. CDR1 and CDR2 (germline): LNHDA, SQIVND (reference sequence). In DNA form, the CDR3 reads TGTGCCAGTAAGCAAATATCGGCCGGGACAGGGGCCGGTGGCTACACCTTC. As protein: CASKQISAGTGAGGYTF.

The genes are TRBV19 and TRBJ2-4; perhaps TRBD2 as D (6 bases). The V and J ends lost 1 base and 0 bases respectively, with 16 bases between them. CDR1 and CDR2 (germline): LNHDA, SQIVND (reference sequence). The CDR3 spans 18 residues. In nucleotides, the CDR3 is TGTGCCAGTAGTATAGCGGGGTTGGGACTGCAAGCCAAAAACATTCAGTACTTC. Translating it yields CASSIAGLGLQAKNIQYF.

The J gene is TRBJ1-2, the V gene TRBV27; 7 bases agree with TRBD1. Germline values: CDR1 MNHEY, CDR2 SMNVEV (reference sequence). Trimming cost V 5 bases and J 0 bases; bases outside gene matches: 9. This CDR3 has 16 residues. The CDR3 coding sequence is TGTGCCAGCAGTCCGGACAGGACCATTGCTAACTATGGCTACACCTTC. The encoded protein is CASSPDRTIANYGYTF.

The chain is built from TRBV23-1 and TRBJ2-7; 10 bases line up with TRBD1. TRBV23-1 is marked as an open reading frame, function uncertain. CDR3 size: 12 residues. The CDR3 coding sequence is TGCGTAGCCGGGACAGGGGTCTACGAGCAGTACTTC. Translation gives CVAGTGVYEQYF.

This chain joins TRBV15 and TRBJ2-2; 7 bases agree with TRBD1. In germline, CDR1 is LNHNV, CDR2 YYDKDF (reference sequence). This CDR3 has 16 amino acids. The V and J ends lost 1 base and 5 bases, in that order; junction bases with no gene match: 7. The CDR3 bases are TGTGCCACCAGCAGAGTCAGACAGGGAAATACCGGGGAGCTGTTTTTT. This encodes CATSRVRQGNTGELFF.

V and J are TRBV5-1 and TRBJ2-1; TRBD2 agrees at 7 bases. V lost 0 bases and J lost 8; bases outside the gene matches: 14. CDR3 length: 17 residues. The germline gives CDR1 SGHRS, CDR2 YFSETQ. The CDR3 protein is CASSLDPAGKVYDEQFF. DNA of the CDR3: TGCGCCAGCAGCTTGGATCCAGCGGGAAAGGTTTACGATGAGCAGTTCTTC.

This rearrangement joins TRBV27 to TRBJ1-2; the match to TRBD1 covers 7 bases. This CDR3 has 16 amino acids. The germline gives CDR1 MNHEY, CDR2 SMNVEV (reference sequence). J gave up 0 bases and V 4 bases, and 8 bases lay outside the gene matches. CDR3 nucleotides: TGTGCCAGCAGTTCAGGGGGTCTAAGGACTAACTATGGCTACACCTTC. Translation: CASSSGGLRTNYGYTF.

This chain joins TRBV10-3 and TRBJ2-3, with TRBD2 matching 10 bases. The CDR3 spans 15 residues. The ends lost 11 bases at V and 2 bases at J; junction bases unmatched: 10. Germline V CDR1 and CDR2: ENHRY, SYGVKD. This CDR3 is CASSPSGSNTDTQYF. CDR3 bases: TGTGCCTCCAGCCCTAGCGGGAGTAACACAGATACGCAGTATTTT.

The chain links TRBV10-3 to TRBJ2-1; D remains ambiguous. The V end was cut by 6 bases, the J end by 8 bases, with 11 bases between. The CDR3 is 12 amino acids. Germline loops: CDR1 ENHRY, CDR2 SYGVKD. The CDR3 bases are TGTGCCATCAGCGAACAAGTTGATGAGCAGTTCTTC. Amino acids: CAISEQVDEQFF.

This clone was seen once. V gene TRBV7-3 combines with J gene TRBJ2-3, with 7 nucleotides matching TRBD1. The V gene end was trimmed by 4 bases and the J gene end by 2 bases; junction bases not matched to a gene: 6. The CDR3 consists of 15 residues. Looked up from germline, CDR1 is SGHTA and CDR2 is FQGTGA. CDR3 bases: TGTGCCAGCAGCTCCGACAGGGACGACACAGATACGCAGTATTTT. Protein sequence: CASSSDRDDTDTQYF.

This chain's CDR3 is CASRAGTGTDTQYF. The CDR3 bases are TGTGCCAGTAGGGCCGGGACTGGCACAGATACGCAGTATTTT. The V and J genes are TRBV19 and TRBJ2-3; possibly TRBD2 for D (6 bases). The CDR3 length is 14 residues. Germline CDR1 LNHDA, CDR2 SQIVND (reference sequence). The V gene lost 6 bases and the J gene lost 1 base, with 11 bases spanning the gap.

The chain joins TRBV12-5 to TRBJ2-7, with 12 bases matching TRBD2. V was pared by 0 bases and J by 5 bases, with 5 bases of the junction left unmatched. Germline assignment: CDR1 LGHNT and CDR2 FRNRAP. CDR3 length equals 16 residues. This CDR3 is CASGLVETSGRHEQYF. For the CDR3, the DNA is TGTGCTAGTGGTTTGGTAGAGACTAGCGGGAGACACGAGCAGTACTTC.

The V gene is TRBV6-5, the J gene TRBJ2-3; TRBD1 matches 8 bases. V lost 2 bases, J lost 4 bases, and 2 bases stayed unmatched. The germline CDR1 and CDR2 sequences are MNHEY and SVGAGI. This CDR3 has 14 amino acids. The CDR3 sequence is CASSYPDRADTQYF. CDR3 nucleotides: TGTGCCAGCAGTTACCCGGACAGGGCAGATACGCAGTATTTT.

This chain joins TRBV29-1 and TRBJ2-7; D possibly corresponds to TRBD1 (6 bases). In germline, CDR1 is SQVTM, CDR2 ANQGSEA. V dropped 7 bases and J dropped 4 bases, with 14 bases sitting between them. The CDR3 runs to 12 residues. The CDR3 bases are TGCAGCGCTGGGGGCAGGGGTTACGAGCAGTACTTC. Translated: CSAGGRGYEQYF.

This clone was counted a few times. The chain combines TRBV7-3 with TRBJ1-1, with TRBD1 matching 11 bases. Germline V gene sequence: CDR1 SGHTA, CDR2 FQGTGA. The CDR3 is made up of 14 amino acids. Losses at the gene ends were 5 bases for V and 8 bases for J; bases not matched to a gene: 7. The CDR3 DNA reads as TGTGCCAGCAGCCCCGCCGGGACAGGGGGAGAAGCTTTCTTT. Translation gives CASSPAGTGGEAFF. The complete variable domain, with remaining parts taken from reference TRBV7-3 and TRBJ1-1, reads GAGVSQTPSNKVTEKGKYVELRCDPISGHTALYWYRQSLGQGPEFLIYFQGTGAADDSGLPNDRFFAVRPEGSVSTLKIQRTERGDSAVYLCASSPAGTGGEAFFGQGTRLTVV.

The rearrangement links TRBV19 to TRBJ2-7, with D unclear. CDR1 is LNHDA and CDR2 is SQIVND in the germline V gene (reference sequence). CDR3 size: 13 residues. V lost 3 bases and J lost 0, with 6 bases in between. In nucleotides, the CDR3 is TGTGCCAGTAGTATCAGTCCCTCCTACGAGCAGTACTTC. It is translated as CASSISPSYEQYF.

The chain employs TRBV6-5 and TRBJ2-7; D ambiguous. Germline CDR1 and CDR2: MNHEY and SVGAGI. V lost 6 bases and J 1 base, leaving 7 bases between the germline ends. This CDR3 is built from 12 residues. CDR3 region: CASRINSYEQYF. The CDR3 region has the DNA TGTGCCAGCAGAATTAATTCCTACGAGCAGTACTTC.

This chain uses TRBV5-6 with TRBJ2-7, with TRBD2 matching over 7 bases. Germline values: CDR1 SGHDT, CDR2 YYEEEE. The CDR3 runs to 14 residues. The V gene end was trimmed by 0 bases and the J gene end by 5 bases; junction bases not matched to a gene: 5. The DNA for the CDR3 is TGTGCCAGCAGCTTGGCCGGGGCGGGGGACGAGCAGTACTTC. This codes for CASSLAGAGDEQYF.

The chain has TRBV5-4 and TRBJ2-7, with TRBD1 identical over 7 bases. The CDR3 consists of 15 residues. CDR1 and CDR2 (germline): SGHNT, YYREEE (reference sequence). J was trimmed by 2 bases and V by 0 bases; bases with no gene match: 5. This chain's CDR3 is CASSLGQGIPYEQYF. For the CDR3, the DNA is TGTGCCAGCAGCTTGGGACAGGGCATCCCCTACGAGCAGTACTTC.

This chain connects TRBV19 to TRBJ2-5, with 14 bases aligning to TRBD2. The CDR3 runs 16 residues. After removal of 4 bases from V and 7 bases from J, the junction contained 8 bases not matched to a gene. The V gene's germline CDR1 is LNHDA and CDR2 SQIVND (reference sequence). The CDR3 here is CASSRGGLAGAGTQYF. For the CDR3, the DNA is TGTGCCAGTAGTAGAGGGGGACTAGCGGGGGCAGGGACCCAGTACTTC. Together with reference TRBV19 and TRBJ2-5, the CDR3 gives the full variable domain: DGGITQSPKYLFRKEGQNVTLSCEQNLNHDAMYWYRQDPGQGLRLIYYSQIVNDFQKGDIAEGYSVSREKKESFPLTVTSAQKNPTAFYLCASSRGGLAGAGTQYFGPGTRLLVL.

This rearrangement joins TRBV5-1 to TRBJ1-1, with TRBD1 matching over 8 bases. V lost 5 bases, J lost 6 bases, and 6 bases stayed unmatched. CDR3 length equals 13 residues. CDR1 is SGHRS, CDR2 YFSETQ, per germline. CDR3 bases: TGCGCCAGCAGAAGGGGGACAGGCCCTGAAGCTTTCTTT. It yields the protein CASRRGTGPEAFF. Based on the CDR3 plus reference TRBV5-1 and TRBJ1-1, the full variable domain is KAGVTQTPRYLIKTRGQQVTLSCSPISGHRSVSWYQQTPGQGLQFLFEYFSETQRNKGNFPGRFSGRQFSNSRSEMNVSTLELGDSALYLCASRRGTGPEAFFGQGTRLTVV.

CDR3 residues: CASSQGVSWREEPQETQYF. The CDR3 nucleotides are TGCGCCAGCAGCCAAGGAGTATCATGGCGGGAGGAGCCCCAAGAGACCCAGTACTTC. The rearrangement links TRBV4-3 to TRBJ2-5, with TRBD2 matching 8 bases. Trimming cost V 1 base and J 1 base; bases outside gene matches: 14. CDR1 and CDR2 (germline): LGHNA, YSLEER. This CDR3 is 19 amino acids long.

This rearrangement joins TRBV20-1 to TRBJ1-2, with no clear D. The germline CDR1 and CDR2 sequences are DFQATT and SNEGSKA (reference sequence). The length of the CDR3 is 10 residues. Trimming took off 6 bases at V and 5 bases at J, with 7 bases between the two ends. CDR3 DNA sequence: TGCAGTGCCGAGGTATATGGCTACACCTTC. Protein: CSAEVYGYTF.

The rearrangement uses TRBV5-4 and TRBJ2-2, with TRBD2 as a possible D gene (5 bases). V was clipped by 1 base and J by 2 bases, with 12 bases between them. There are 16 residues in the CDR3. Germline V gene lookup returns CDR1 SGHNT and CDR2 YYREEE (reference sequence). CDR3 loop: CASSLNSGGNTGELFF. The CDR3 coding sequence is TGTGCCAGCAGCTTGAATTCAGGAGGAAACACCGGGGAGCTGTTTTTT.

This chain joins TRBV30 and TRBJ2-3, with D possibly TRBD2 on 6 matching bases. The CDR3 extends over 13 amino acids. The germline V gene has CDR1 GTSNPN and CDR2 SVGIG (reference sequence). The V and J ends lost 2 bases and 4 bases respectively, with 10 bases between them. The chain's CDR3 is CAWSSTSPDTQYF. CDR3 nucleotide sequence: TGTGCCTGGAGTTCAACTAGCCCAGATACGCAGTATTTT. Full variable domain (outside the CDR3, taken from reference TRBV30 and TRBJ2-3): SQTIHQWPATLVQPVGSPLSLECTVEGTSNPNLYWYRQAAGRGLQLLFYSVGIGQISSEVPQNLSASRPQDRQFILSSKKLLLSDSGFYLCAWSSTSPDTQYFGPGTRLTVL.